This T cell receptor beta chain was retrieved from a study of immune characteristics of hereditary and idiopathic chronic pancreatitis. Context from the whole study: Local immune cells and TCRbeta repertoires in the pancreas were profiled in this study for hereditary and idiopathic chronic pancreatitis, with control organ donor pancreases used for comparison. Minimal in vitro experimental manipulation of pancreas-infiltrating T cells was the reason the gDNA-based approach was selected. TCRbeta sequencing covered roughly 5 control pancreases, under ten hereditary chronic pancreatitis pancreases and roughly six idiopathic chronic pancreatitis pancreases. General conclusions and limits of the study: Both chronic pancreatitis groups showed significantly increased TCRbeta repertoire diversity and reduced clonality versus controls. Among 10 to 15 chronic pancreatitis patients, higher numbers of productive TCR rearrangements went along with higher disease severity scores, showing a positive correlation. Chronic pancreatitis caused by alcohol use was excluded from the study. Hereditary and idiopathic chronic pancreatitis differed in Vbeta-Jbeta gene family usage, including TRBV10, TRBV19, TRBV23 and TRBV5. Because patient tissue could be obtained only at the time of TPIAT, immune findings may have been influenced by differences in disease duration.

Chronic pancreatitis pancreas tissue came from patients undergoing total pancreatectomy with islet autotransplantation (TPIAT). Included chronic pancreatitis patients had no known history of diabetes. Genomic DNA was extracted directly from bulk pancreas tissue, without T cell sorting, for TCRbeta sequencing. Pancreas tissues from patients and organ donors were collected consecutively at two US centers. Remarks on this clone: It lacks a known antigen. It has no much larger one-base neighbor in the sample; base qualities were not kept.

The library was made by the immunoSEQ multiplex PCR assay. The TCRbeta CDR3 region and neighboring sequences were amplified from pancreatic genomic DNA and then sequenced. For the original study's pipeline: Repertoire diversity was assessed as a mean normalized Shannon-Wiener index, and productive clonality and productive rearrangement counts were also measured. Control and chronic pancreatitis repertoire metrics were compared by means of the nonparametric Mann-Whitney U test. A clonotype counted as shared when its CDR3beta sequence had identical amino acid composition and length across subjects. The source is immuneACCESS, and TCRdb retained only in-frame sequences with V and J called. Part of the clones is not carried over; for the studies checked, unresolved V genes explain less than half of this, and the remainder is unexplained. V, J and clone size are taken as reported in that table, and D and trimming were inferred from the DNA itself. The sample data list 11,000 to 15,000 clones, and around 70% of these were observed just once. Clones ranked in the top ten supply 14% of the sample.

Looking up the germline V gene (reference sequence) yields CDR1 SEHNR and CDR2 FQNEAQ. Taken from cysteine to phenylalanine, the CDR3 has 11 residues. Only the CDR3 part of the read is kept: 33 bases, read in frame from the first base. V loses 5 bases of germline sequence and J loses 7 bases, and the interval between the two ends is 7 bases. This sequence uses TRBV7-9 and TRBJ2-3, with the identity of the D gene unclear. Material: pancreas tissue with hereditary chronic pancreatitis. This clonotype originated in a human donor with chronic pancreatitis. The nucleotide sequence is TGTGCCAGCAGCCCTATGAATACGCAGTATTTT. Its amino acids are CASSPMNTQYF.